The 13 T cell receptor beta chains below all came from one sample that was sequenced in a study of tissue T cells after allogeneic stem cell transplantation. Time point in this sample: mouse harvest day 7 after allogeneic transplant. The graft held 10^6 splenic CD5+ T cells and 10^7 T-cell-depleted bone marrow cells. Produced via immunoSEQ multiplex PCR; TCRdb's table is partial and in-frame only. The table lists roughly 8,200 clones, around 40% of them singletons. The sample comprised skin. The receptor source for this set is a female BALB/c mouse given C57BL/6 T cells with graft-versus-host disease after an allogeneic hematopoietic cell transplant.

Concerning this clone itself: An end of the junction differs from the germline gene, which may be a read error. Genes and germline are mouse. The CDR3 extends 1 residue past the end of the read, so its final part is completed from the germline J gene. J is TRBJ1-1 and V is TRBV15, with D unclear. CDR3 length: 13 amino acids. The germline V gene encodes CDR1 SGHND and CDR2 FRSKSL. CDR3 amino acids: CAGSSHTNTEVFF. The CDR3 bases that were read are TGTGCCGGCAGTTCACATACCAACACAGAAGTCTTC.

With regard to this clone: Gene names and germline refer to mouse. CDR3 DNA (partial): TGTGCCAGCAGTCTAGGGGGCTCCACAGAAGTCTTC. As protein: CASSLGGSTEVF. The full CDR3 reads CASSLGGSTEVFF. The chain carries TRBV26 and TRBJ1-1; TRBD1 matches 7 bases. The read gets to within 1 residue of the CDR3 end, and the germline J gene fills in the rest. This CDR3 is built from 13 residues. After removal of 3 bases from V and 4 bases from J, the junction contained 2 bases not matched to a gene. Germline loops: CDR1 KGHPV, CDR2 FQNQEV (reference sequence).

As for this clone: The genes and germline here are from mouse. The CDR3 region is CASSLREQYF. CDR3 bases read: TGTGCCAGCAGCTTAAGAGAACAGTAC. The chain uses TRBV3 and TRBJ2-7; no definite D call. The read halts 1 residue ahead of the CDR3 end, with the missing end drawn from the germline J gene. Germline V gene sequence: CDR1 SNHLY, CDR2 FYNGKV (reference sequence). V was clipped by 2 bases and J by 7 bases, with 3 bases between them. The CDR3 spans 10 residues.

Notes on this clone: Gene names denote mouse genes. The read stops 1 residue short of the end of the CDR3; the missing end is completed from the germline J gene. The V gene is TRBV3, the J gene TRBJ1-2; D call uncertain. Deletions cut 6 bases from V and 0 bases from J, with 5 bases between. Germline V gene sequence: CDR1 SNHLY, CDR2 FYNGKV (reference sequence). The CDR3 runs to 12 residues. CDR3 DNA, as far as it was read: TGTGCCAGCAGTCGAACAAACTCCGACTACACC. Its translation: CASSRTNSDYT. The whole CDR3 is CASSRTNSDYTF.

A word on this clone: Mouse names are used for the genes. The missing CDR3 end, 1 residue past where the read stops, is filled in from the germline J gene. This sequence joins TRBV26 and TRBJ1-1, with 7 bases matching TRBD1. CDR1 KGHPV and CDR2 FQNQEV come from the germline V gene (reference sequence). The CDR3 is 14 residues long. Trimming took 5 bases from V and 0 from J; bases not matched to a gene: 3. Partial CDR3 DNA: TGTGCCAGCAGTGCCGGGACAGCAAACACAGAAGTCTTC. Protein sequence: CASSAGTANTEVF. The full CDR3 protein is CASSAGTANTEVFF.

This clone was observed a handful of times. The listed genes are named as in mouse. With the read ending 1 residue before the CDR3 end, the germline J gene is used to fill in that end. V and J are TRBV23 and TRBJ2-1; TRBD2, the table's D call, was not compared with the DNA. CDR1 and CDR2 from the germline V gene are KGHTA and FQNQQP. The CDR3 is 14 residues long. The CDR3 DNA, read in part, is TGCTCCAGCAGTCAACTGGGGGGCTATGCTGAGCAGTTC. As protein: CSSSQLGGYAEQF. In full, the CDR3 reads CSSSQLGGYAEQFF.

This clone was detected only a few times. Gene names and germline refer to mouse. The sequence runs out 1 residue before the end of the CDR3; the remainder is reconstructed from the germline J gene. The chain couples TRBV26 to TRBJ1-3; no firm D call. This CDR3 has 14 amino acids. Trimming left V 2 bases short and J 0 bases short, with 5 bases between. CDR1 and CDR2 (germline): KGHPV, FQNQEV (reference sequence). CDR3 region: CASSLQDSGNTLYF. The sequenced CDR3 bases are TGTGCCAGCAGTCTGCAGGATTCTGGAAATACGCTCTAT.

This clone was found a few times. Gene names are mouse gene names. Read data end 1 residue before the CDR3 end; the end is taken from the germline J gene. The rearrangement joins TRBV16 to TRBJ2-7; the D gene is possibly TRBD2 (7 bases). Trimming removed 0 bases from V and 3 bases from J, with 9 bases in between. Per the germline V gene, CDR1 is SGHSA and CDR2 is FRNQAP. The CDR3 sequence is 14 residues long. The covered CDR3 bases are TGTGCAAGCAGCTTAGAAGGGGGGCTCTATGAACAGTAC. Its protein is CASSLEGGLYEQY. The whole CDR3 region reads CASSLEGGLYEQYF.

This clone has only a few counts. Mouse gene names and germline throughout. The read comes to an end 1 residue before the CDR3 does, leaving the germline J gene to fill in the end. The chain links TRBV12-2 to TRBJ2-7, with no clear D. Trimming stripped 0 bases from V and 6 bases from J, with 8 bases between. CDR1 and CDR2 from the germline V gene are SGHLS and HYDKME. The CDR3 runs 12 residues. The CDR3 is CASSLVGGEQYF. CDR3 bases read: TGTGCCAGCTCTCTCGTAGGAGGTGAACAGTAC.

Regarding this clone: Mouse germline and gene names are used. The read finishes 1 residue shy of the CDR3 end, and the germline J gene is used to complete it. V gene TRBV15 combines with J gene TRBJ2-5, with a possible D match to TRBD1 (5 bases). Trimming cost V 3 bases and J 4 bases, with 8 bases left between them. The CDR3 covers 13 residues. Germline V gene sequence: CDR1 SGHND, CDR2 FRSKSL. The sequenced CDR3 bases are TGTGCCAGCAGTTTGGCAGGGAAAGACACCCAGTAC. Protein sequence: CASSLAGKDTQY. The full CDR3 is CASSLAGKDTQYF.

Points on this clone: All gene names here are mouse names. The CDR3: CSSSQSGQGGAETLYF. CDR3 DNA, as far as it was read: TGCTCCAGCAGTCAATCAGGACAGGGAGGTGCAGAAACGCTGTAT. The chain carries TRBV23 and TRBJ2-3; TRBD1, the table's D call, lacks a check against the DNA. The read gets to within 1 residue of the CDR3 end, and the germline J gene fills in the rest. The length of the CDR3 is 16 residues. CDR1 is KGHTA, CDR2 FQNQQP, per germline.

This clone has more than one count but fewer than ten. Each gene name is a mouse one. The read falls 1 residue short of the CDR3 end, and the missing part is taken from the germline J gene. This chain uses TRBV3 with TRBJ2-3; 7 positions match TRBD1. V gave up 4 bases and J gave up 3 bases; unmatched junction bases: 1. Germline lookup yields CDR1 SNHLY and CDR2 FYNGKV (reference sequence). There are 13 residues in the CDR3. CDR3 amino acids: CASSYRGAETLYF. The sequenced part of the CDR3 DNA is TGTGCCAGCAGCTACAGGGGAGCAGAAACGCTGTAT.

As regards this clone: Mouse germline and gene names are used. The read stops 1 residue short of the end of the CDR3; the missing end is completed from the germline J gene. The chain is built from TRBV23 and TRBJ2-2; TRBD1, the table's D call, lacks a check against the DNA. CDR1 KGHTA and CDR2 FQNQQP come from the germline V gene. The CDR3 covers 15 residues. The CDR3 region is CSSSQSQGAGGQLYF. The part of the CDR3 DNA that was read is TGCTCCAGCAGTCAATCGCAGGGGGCGGGCGGGCAGCTCTAC.